These 26 T cell receptor beta chains share one sample of origin, sequenced in a study of blood T cell repertoires in COVID-19. Produced via immunoSEQ multiplex PCR; TCRdb's table is partial and in-frame only. The data hold roughly 170,000 clones, with over 75% observed a single time. The sequencing input was peripheral blood. The source is a man between 60 and 75 years old who had recovered from COVID-19.

The chain couples TRBV7-9 to TRBJ2-1, with D unclear. The V end was cut by 5 bases, the J end by 9 bases, with 20 bases between. Germline V gene data show CDR1 as SEHNR and CDR2 as FQNEAQ (reference sequence). CDR3 length: 15 amino acids. CDR3 sequence reads: CASSPGSLYFSEQFF. The CDR3 nucleotides are TGTGCCAGCAGCCCCGGGTCACTCTACTTCAGTGAGCAGTTCTTC. Supplemented by reference TRBV7-9 and TRBJ2-1, the full variable domain reads DTGVSQNPRHKITKRGQNVTFRCDPISEHNRLYWYRQTLGQGPEFLTYFQNEAQLEKSRLLSDRFSAERPKGSFSTLEIQRTEQGDSAMYLCASSPGSLYFSEQFFGPGTRLTVL.

This chain links TRBV4-2 with TRBJ1-1; TRBD1 is a possible D gene (5 bases). V lost 8 bases and J lost 5, with 21 bases in between. This CDR3 has 15 residues. Germline CDR1 is LGHNA and CDR2 is YNFKEQ. In DNA form, the CDR3 reads TGTGCCAGCGGGGCCCTCGGAGGGGCGGAGACTGAAGCTTTCTTT. This encodes CASGALGGAETEAFF.

The chain couples TRBV5-1 to TRBJ2-7, with a possible D match to TRBD2 (5 bases). This CDR3 has 15 amino acids. Germline CDR1 reads SGHRS; CDR2 reads YFSETQ. V was pared by 4 bases and J by 7 bases, with 21 bases between. The CDR3, as DNA: TGCGCCAGCAGCCCGCACCCTGATGTCCGGGGTGAGCAGTACTTC. It encodes CASSPHPDVRGEQYF.

This chain uses TRBV5-1 with TRBJ2-2; 8 bases line up with TRBD1. J gave up 4 bases and V 0 bases, and 2 bases lay outside the gene matches. The CDR3 runs to 15 residues. The germline V gene has CDR1 SGHRS and CDR2 YFSETQ. The CDR3 sequence is CASSLDTGGTGELFF. In nucleotides, the CDR3 is TGCGCCAGCAGCTTGGATACAGGGGGCACCGGGGAGCTGTTTTTT.

The DNA of the CDR3 is TGTGCCAGTACCGAGACCTCGGGGGTAGGTTCACCCCTCCACTTT. This encodes CASTETSGVGSPLHF. This chain connects TRBV19 to TRBJ1-6; tentatively, D is TRBD1 (5 bases). The V and J ends lost 7 bases and 9 bases respectively, with 19 bases between them. The CDR3 has 15 residues. Per germline, CDR1 LNHDA and CDR2 SQIVND (reference sequence).

The CDR3 nucleotides are TGTGCCAGCATATTAAGCGGGGGAAGGGGAGAGACCCAGTACTTC. Amino acid sequence: CASILSGGRGETQYF. The genes are TRBV6-4 and TRBJ2-5; 8 bases match TRBD2. Germline loops: CDR1 MRHNA, CDR2 SNTAGT. The CDR3 runs to 15 residues. J gave up 4 bases and V 7 bases, and 11 bases lay outside the gene matches.

This clone appeared once. The chain combines TRBV30 with TRBJ1-2; TRBD1 is a possible D gene (6 bases). This CDR3 has 13 residues. Germline V gene data show CDR1 as GTSNPN and CDR2 as SVGIG (reference sequence). The V and J ends lost 4 bases and 8 bases respectively, with 17 bases between them. CDR3 sequence reads: CAWTGQPKVGYTF. CDR3 DNA: TGTGCCTGGACAGGACAGCCGAAGGTCGGCTACACCTTC.

The chain couples TRBV6-5 to TRBJ2-7; 10 nucleotides line up with TRBD1. The CDR3 consists of 14 residues. Unmatched junction bases numbered 6, after V lost 8 bases and J lost 2 bases. CDR1 and CDR2 (germline): MNHEY, SVGAGI. Here the CDR3 reads CASDIGTGAYEQYF. In DNA, the CDR3 is TGTGCCAGCGATATCGGGACAGGGGCCTACGAGCAGTACTTC.

V usage is TRBV6-5 and J usage is TRBJ2-5; TRBD2 matches at 8 bases. V was clipped by 7 bases and J by 5 bases; unmatched bases: 9. The V gene's germline CDR1 is MNHEY and CDR2 SVGAGI. This CDR3 has 14 amino acids. The CDR3 region is CASKRGSGAETQYF. The CDR3 DNA follows: TGTGCCAGCAAAAGGGGTAGCGGGGCGGAGACCCAGTACTTC.

The chain employs TRBV7-9 and TRBJ1-1, with a possible D match to TRBD1 (5 bases). The CDR3 has 13 residues. From germline, CDR1 is SEHNR and CDR2 FQNEAQ (reference sequence). Trimming left V 5 bases short and J 5 bases short, with 12 bases between. The CDR3 nucleotides are TGTGCCAGCAGCCAGAATAGGGGAACTGAAGCTTTCTTT. It yields the protein CASSQNRGTEAFF.

This chain joins TRBV19 and TRBJ1-5; the D is unclear. V dropped 0 bases and J dropped 6 bases, with 6 bases sitting between them. CDR3 length: 13 amino acids. Germline CDR1 is LNHDA and CDR2 is SQIVND (reference sequence). The CDR3 region is CASSIEVLQPQHF. CDR3 nucleotide sequence: TGTGCCAGTAGTATAGAGGTACTTCAGCCCCAGCATTTT. Full variable domain (rest looked up from reference TRBV19 and TRBJ1-5): DGGITQSPKYLFRKEGQNVTLSCEQNLNHDAMYWYRQDPGQGLRLIYYSQIVNDFQKGDIAEGYSVSREKKESFPLTVTSAQKNPTAFYLCASSIEVLQPQHFGDGTRLSIL.

This sequence joins TRBV7-3 and TRBJ2-1; D is perhaps TRBD2 (6 bases). Germline V gene data show CDR1 as SGHTA and CDR2 as FQGTGA. Deletions cut 4 bases from V and 10 bases from J, with 17 bases between. This CDR3 contains 14 residues. For the CDR3, the DNA is TGTGCCAGCAGCTCCGGGACTTCCCCCCGGGAGCAGTTCTTC. Protein: CASSSGTSPREQFF. Complete variable domain (other parts from reference TRBV7-3 and TRBJ2-1): GAGVSQTPSNKVTEKGKYVELRCDPISGHTALYWYRQSLGQGPEFLIYFQGTGAADDSGLPNDRFFAVRPEGSVSTLKIQRTERGDSAVYLCASSSGTSPREQFFGPGTRLTVL.

The chain links TRBV4-1 to TRBJ1-2; 7 bases align to TRBD1. CDR3 size: 13 residues. J gave up 3 bases and V 2 bases, and 0 bases lay outside the gene matches. Looked up from germline, CDR1 is MGHRA and CDR2 is YSYEKL. CDR3 protein: CASSQQGDYGYTF. The CDR3 DNA is TGCGCCAGCAGCCAACAGGGGGACTATGGCTACACCTTC.

This clone was detected a few times. The V gene is TRBV4-2, the J gene TRBJ1-1; 7 bases line up with TRBD1. Germline trimming cut 4 bases from V and 11 bases from J; bases unmatched to any gene: 10. Per germline, CDR1 LGHNA and CDR2 YNFKEQ. This CDR3 has 13 amino acids. The CDR3 sequence: CASSRETGLDAFF. CDR3 in DNA: TGTGCCAGCAGCCGGGAGACAGGGCTCGATGCTTTCTTT.

This clone was seen just once. The gene calls are TRBV3-1 (or the pseudogene TRBV3-2) and TRBJ2-2, with a tentative D call TRBD2 (6 bases). The V gene's germline CDR1 is LGHDT and CDR2 YNNKEL (reference sequence). Deletions cut 4 bases from V and 4 bases from J, with 22 bases between. The CDR3 runs to 18 residues. Written as DNA, the CDR3 is TGTGCCAGCAGCCCCCACCCCTTAAACTGGGACTCCACCGGGGAGCTGTTTTTT. It yields the protein CASSPHPLNWDSTGELFF.

The chain combines TRBV10-3 with TRBJ2-3; TRBD2 aligns across 14 bases. In germline, CDR1 is ENHRY, CDR2 SYGVKD. The length of the CDR3 is 17 residues. J lost 2 bases, V lost 5 bases, and 6 bases had no gene match. Here the CDR3 reads CAISSGTSGGSTDTQYF. In nucleotides, the CDR3 is TGTGCCATCAGTTCCGGGACTAGCGGGGGTTCCACAGATACGCAGTATTTT.

Concerning this clone: The sample contains more than one DNA sequence encoding this CDR3. The chain has TRBV5-1 and TRBJ2-3; 10 nucleotides match TRBD1. V was pared by 0 bases and J by 5 bases, with 3 bases of the junction left unmatched. This CDR3 is built from 15 residues. Germline-derived CDR1 and CDR2 are SGHRS and YFSETQ. CDR3 nucleotide sequence: TGCGCCAGCAGCTTGGGAGACAGGGGGCGAGATACGCAGTATTTT. Protein sequence: CASSLGDRGRDTQYF.

The chain combines TRBV2 with TRBJ1-1; D not certain. V was clipped by 7 bases and J by 1 base, with 7 bases between them. CDR1 is SNHLY, CDR2 FYNNEI, per germline. The CDR3 length is 12 residues. The chain's CDR3 is CASIRRNTEAFF. CDR3 sequence (DNA): TGTGCCAGCATTCGGAGGAACACTGAAGCTTTCTTT. The variable domain in full, with the rest retrieved from reference TRBV2 and TRBJ1-1, is EPEVTQTPSHQVTQMGQEVILRCVPISNHLYFYWYRQILGQKVEFLVSFYNNEISEKSEIFDDQFSVERPDGSNFTLKIRSTKLEDSAMYFCASIRRNTEAFFGQGTRLTVV.

The chain links TRBV6-4 to TRBJ2-6; 7 bases are shared with TRBD2. CDR3 length: 17 amino acids. V gave up 3 bases and J gave up 0 bases; unmatched junction bases: 5. Germline loops: CDR1 MRHNA, CDR2 SNTAGT. The chain's CDR3 is CASSEAGENSGANVLTF. CDR3 in DNA: TGTGCCAGCAGTGAGGCGGGAGAAAACTCTGGGGCCAACGTCCTGACTTTC.

CDR3 DNA sequence: TGTGCCAGCAGCTCCGGGACTAGCGTTTACAATGAGCAGTTCTTC. Translation: CASSSGTSVYNEQFF. This chain links TRBV7-2 with TRBJ2-1; TRBD2 aligns across 10 bases. This CDR3 region has 15 residues. V shed 4 bases, J shed 4 bases, and the junction held 4 bases outside the gene matches. Germline V gene data show CDR1 as SGHTA and CDR2 as FQGNSA.

V and J are TRBV27 and TRBJ1-4, with unresolved D. The CDR3 has 14 residues. The germline V gene encodes CDR1 MNHEY and CDR2 SMNVEV (reference sequence). The V end lost 2 bases, the J end lost 1 base, and 5 bases lay between the germline ends. The chain's CDR3 is CASSLQITNEKLFF. For the CDR3, the DNA is TGTGCCAGCAGTTTACAGATAACTAATGAAAAACTGTTTTTT.

This clone was seen a single time. The rearrangement links TRBV30 to TRBJ1-1; 10 nucleotides match TRBD1. Germline-derived CDR1 and CDR2 are GTSNPN and SVGIG (reference sequence). V dropped 0 bases and J dropped 6; count of bases not matched to a gene: 7. The CDR3 runs to 15 residues. The CDR3 bases are TGTGCCTGGAGTGTTGGGGACAGGGGTACTTCTGAAGCTTTCTTT. It translates to CAWSVGDRGTSEAFF.

The chain links TRBV4-1 to TRBJ2-7, with D unclear. V gave up 3 bases and J gave up 0 bases, with 12 bases separating them. Germline CDR1 and CDR2: MGHRA and YSYEKL. The CDR3 has 15 amino acids. The CDR3 DNA follows: TGCGCCAGCAGCCAGGGTCCTGACTCCTCCTACGAGCAGTACTTC. Its protein product is CASSQGPDSSYEQYF.

This clone has just one count. V gene TRBV21-1 combines with J gene TRBJ2-5; the DNA was not used to check the table's D call, TRBD1. TRBV21-1 constitutes a pseudogene. This CDR3 has 13 residues. In nucleotides, the CDR3 is TGTGCCCCGGGGGGGACAGGGAGAGAGACCCAGTACTTC. This sequence encodes CAPGGTGRETQYF.

The table lists this clone with a few counts. The J gene is TRBJ2-5, the V gene TRBV7-9; TRBD2 agrees at 8 bases. This CDR3 region has 12 residues. Germline V CDR1 and CDR2: SEHNR, FQNEAQ (reference sequence). In DNA form, the CDR3 reads TGTGCGACCGGGGGGGGACAAGAGACCCAGTACTTC. It yields the protein CATGGGQETQYF.

The gene calls are TRBV30 and TRBJ1-2; 7 positions agree with TRBD1. The CDR3 spans 16 residues. Trimming cost V 2 bases and J 4 bases; bases outside gene matches: 13. Germline V gene data show CDR1 as GTSNPN and CDR2 as SVGIG (reference sequence). CDR3 nucleotides: TGTGCCTGGAGTCAAGAAACAGGGGCCGGGGGCTATGGCTACACCTTC. Translating gives CAWSQETGAGGYGYTF.